A single sample gave rise to the 18 T cell receptor beta chains below, sequenced in a study of OX40 agonist ivuxolimab in advanced cancers. Sequencing used immunoSEQ multiplex PCR; TCRdb keeps in-frame clones, though not all of them. Of fewer than 75,000 clones in the sample, 87% were seen once. This sample comprised CD4+ or CD8+ T cells sorted from blood, obtained in a trial of the OX40 agonist ivuxolimab. Receptor source: an adult with an advanced solid tumor such as melanoma, head and neck, liver or kidney cancer.

The chain employs TRBV7-2 and TRBJ2-5; tentative D call: TRBD1 (6 bases). This CDR3 has 15 amino acids. Trimming took 0 bases from V and 8 from J, leaving 16 bases between them. Germline CDR1 and CDR2: SGHTA and FQGNSA. The CDR3 sequence: CASSLADRREGTQYF. DNA for the CDR3: TGTGCCAGCAGCTTAGCGGACAGAAGAGAGGGAACCCAGTACTTC.

The chain links TRBV7-9 to TRBJ2-7, with 8 bases lining up with TRBD2. The CDR3 runs to 17 residues. With 5 bases clipped from V and 4 bases from J, the junction kept 16 bases outside the gene matches. CDR1 and CDR2 from the germline V gene are SEHNR and FQNEAQ (reference sequence). The CDR3 DNA reads as TGTGCCAGCAGCCCGGACACTCACGGGACTAGATTATACGAGCAGTACTTC. Translating it yields CASSPDTHGTRLYEQYF.

The V gene is TRBV10-3, the J gene TRBJ2-5; no clear D gene. Matching the DNA end better, TRBJ2-7 makes the J call doubtful. The length of the CDR3 is 12 residues. CDR1 ENHRY and CDR2 SYGVKD come from the germline V gene. The CDR3 spells CAISGSGYEQYF. CDR3 bases: TGTGCCATCAGTGGTTCAGGCTACGAGCAGTACTTC.

The CDR3 protein is CASTPGVDRDQETQYF. The CDR3 bases are TGTGCCAGCACCCCAGGGGTCGACAGGGACCAAGAGACCCAGTACTTC. The V call is TRBV2, the J call TRBJ2-5, with 7 bases matching TRBD1. Germline values: CDR1 SNHLY, CDR2 FYNNEI. The junction had 11 bases not matched to a gene; V was cut back by 7 bases and J by 0 bases. CDR3 length equals 16 residues.

The chain links TRBV19 to TRBJ2-6; 8 nucleotides match TRBD1. V was clipped by 5 bases and J by 0 bases; unmatched bases: 6. This CDR3 is 17 amino acids long. Germline CDR1 reads LNHDA; CDR2 reads SQIVND (reference sequence). The chain's CDR3 is CASSSDRGVSGANVLTF. The CDR3 DNA follows: TGTGCCAGTAGTTCTGACAGGGGCGTCTCTGGGGCCAACGTCCTGACTTTC.

The V gene is TRBV2, the J gene TRBJ1-3, with D perhaps TRBD1 (6 bases). Germline CDR1 reads SNHLY; CDR2 reads FYNNEI. V was trimmed by 11 bases and J by 0 bases, leaving 14 bases between them. The CDR3 runs to 14 residues. CDR3 residues: CAGLDRSSGNTIYF. The CDR3 region has the DNA TGTGCCGGATTAGACAGGAGCTCTGGAAACACCATATATTTT.

V and J are TRBV7-9 and TRBJ2-6; tentatively, D is TRBD1 (6 bases). Germline V gene lookup returns CDR1 SEHNR and CDR2 FQNEAQ (reference sequence). V was pared by 5 bases and J by 0 bases, with 11 bases between. The CDR3 length is 16 residues. As DNA, the CDR3 is TGTGCCAGCAGCCTGACAGGCCTCTCTGGGGCCAACGTCCTGACTTTC. Translating it yields CASSLTGLSGANVLTF.

The rearrangement uses TRBV18 and TRBJ2-1; TRBD2 matches 11 bases. J was trimmed by 9 bases and V by 4 bases; bases with no gene match: 2. The CDR3 consists of 13 residues. Germline assignment: CDR1 KGHSH and CDR2 LQKENI. Written as DNA, the CDR3 is TGTGCCAGCTCACTCGGGACTAGCGGTGAGCAGTTCTTC. This translates into CASSLGTSGEQFF.

The V and J genes are TRBV11-2 and TRBJ2-1; D is unclear. The CDR3 runs 13 residues. V was pared by 4 bases and J by 2 bases, with 6 bases between. Germline CDR1 and CDR2: SGHAT and FQNNGV. CDR3 sequence (DNA): TGTGCCAGCAGCTCGGCCGCCTACAATGAGCAGTTCTTC. It is translated as CASSSAAYNEQFF.

This chain uses TRBV15 with TRBJ2-7; the match to TRBD2 covers 7 bases. Germline lookup yields CDR1 LNHNV and CDR2 YYDKDF (reference sequence). V lost 1 base, J lost 6 bases, and 9 bases stayed unmatched. The CDR3 extends over 15 amino acids. The CDR3 sequence is CATSRGGGSSGEQYF. The CDR3 DNA follows: TGTGCCACCAGCAGAGGAGGCGGGAGCAGTGGCGAGCAGTACTTC.

The genes are TRBV6-1 and TRBJ2-3, with 8 nucleotides matching TRBD1. Germline V gene data show CDR1 as MNHNS and CDR2 as SASEGT. The CDR3 sequence is 15 residues long. V lost 8 bases to trimming and J lost 2 bases; unmatched junction nucleotides: 9. In DNA, the CDR3 is TGTGCCAGCGGATCCGGGACAGGAGACACAGATACGCAGTATTTT. Its translation is CASGSGTGDTDTQYF.

This clone is medium-sized in the sample. The V gene is TRBV30, the J gene TRBJ2-7; 7 nucleotides line up with TRBD1. The CDR3 extends over 13 amino acids. With 1 base clipped from V and 4 bases from J, the junction kept 4 bases outside the gene matches. From germline, CDR1 is GTSNPN and CDR2 SVGIG (reference sequence). CDR3 DNA sequence: TGTGCCTGGAGTGCCGGGGACAGATACGAGCAGTACTTC. The encoded protein is CAWSAGDRYEQYF.

The count of this clone is one. This chain uses TRBV6-1 with TRBJ2-2; maybe TRBD1 (6 bases). The CDR3 totals 15 residues. Looked up from germline, CDR1 is MNHNS and CDR2 is SASEGT. The V gene lost 0 bases and the J gene lost 7 bases, with 12 bases spanning the gap. CDR3 sequence reads: CASSEAVGAHGELFF. The CDR3 DNA is TGTGCCAGCAGTGAAGCTGTGGGGGCTCACGGGGAGCTGTTTTTT.

V gene TRBV11-2 combines with J gene TRBJ2-7; D might be TRBD1 or TRBD2, each matching 6 bases. CDR3 size: 15 residues. Germline V gene data show CDR1 as SGHAT and CDR2 as FQNNGV. The germline V and J ends were trimmed by 3 bases and 3 bases, with 15 bases remaining between them. The CDR3 is CASSFFPGGHYEQYF. CDR3 nucleotide sequence: TGTGCCAGCAGCTTTTTCCCTGGGGGGCACTACGAGCAGTACTTC. The full variable domain, with the rest looked up from reference TRBV11-2 and TRBJ2-7, is EAGVAQSPRYKIIEKRQSVAFWCNPISGHATLYWYQQILGQGPKLLIQFQNNGVVDDSQLPKDRFSAERLKGVDSTLKIQPAKLEDSAVYLCASSFFPGGHYEQYFGPGTRLTVT.

This clone has just a few counts. The rearrangement joins TRBV28 to TRBJ1-5, with TRBD1 matching 9 bases. CDR3 size: 15 residues. The V segment lost 4 bases and the J segment 5 bases; nucleotides outside the gene matches: 6. Per the germline V gene, CDR1 is MDHEN and CDR2 is SYDVKM. Here the CDR3 DNA reads TGTGCCAGCAGTTCCTTGACAGGGGGGGATCAGCCCCAGCATTTT. Translation: CASSSLTGGDQPQHF.

The J gene is TRBJ2-3, the V gene TRBV5-1; D is uncertain. Looked up from germline, CDR1 is SGHRS and CDR2 is YFSETQ. V was shortened by 2 bases and J by 5 bases, with 9 bases between the two germline ends. The CDR3 runs to 13 residues. CDR3 protein: CASSFTVGDTQYF. The CDR3 DNA reads as TGCGCCAGCAGCTTCACAGTTGGAGATACGCAGTATTTT.

This clone was seen just once. The rearrangement joins TRBV11-2 to TRBJ2-1, with D unclear. Germline CDR1 reads SGHAT; CDR2 reads FQNNGV. This CDR3 has 15 residues. V was cut by 2 bases and J by 0 bases, with 8 bases left in between. In DNA form, the CDR3 reads TGTGCCAGCAGCTTAATGCAGGACTCCTACAATGAGCAGTTCTTC. Encoded protein: CASSLMQDSYNEQFF.

The V gene is TRBV6-1, the J gene TRBJ1-2; 8 bases are a match to TRBD1. The V segment lost 5 bases and the J segment 10 bases; nucleotides outside the gene matches: 12. This CDR3 region has 14 residues. Germline values: CDR1 MNHNS, CDR2 SASEGT. This chain's CDR3 is CASSKGQGGRDYTF. For the CDR3, the DNA is TGTGCCAGCAGTAAAGGACAGGGCGGTCGGGACTACACCTTC.